The 22 T cell receptor beta chains in this list originate from one sample, sequenced in a study of shared clonotypes between healthy human individuals. Produced via immunoSEQ multiplex PCR; TCRdb's table is partial and in-frame only. The data show about 2.4 million clones, around nine tenths seen once. Source material: naive CD4+ T cells sorted from blood. Subset given: CD45RA+ positively selected. All receptors derive from a man between 18 and 35 years old in good health.

This rearrangement joins TRBV5-1 to TRBJ1-6, with 7 nucleotides matching TRBD1. V lost 0 bases to trimming and J lost 3 bases; unmatched junction nucleotides: 6. This CDR3 is built from 17 residues. Per the germline V gene, CDR1 is SGHRS and CDR2 is YFSETQ. CDR3 in amino acids: CASSLGDSKSYNSPLHF. CDR3 nucleotides: TGCGCCAGCAGCTTGGGGGACAGTAAAAGCTATAATTCACCCCTCCACTTT.

The chain recombines TRBV5-1 with TRBJ2-1; tentatively, D is TRBD1 (5 bases). CDR3 length: 12 amino acids. Trimming left V 4 bases short and J 13 bases short, with 15 bases between. Germline-derived CDR1 and CDR2 are SGHRS and YFSETQ. The DNA of the CDR3 is TGCGCCAGCAGCCCCGACAGAACCTCTCAGTTCTTC. Residues: CASSPDRTSQFF.

The CDR3 protein is CASSLRTGGGTEAFF. Written as DNA, the CDR3 is TGTGCCAGTAGTCTCCGGACAGGGGGCGGGACTGAAGCTTTCTTT. J is TRBJ1-1 and V is TRBV19; 11 bases align to TRBD1. CDR1 is LNHDA, CDR2 SQIVND, per germline (reference sequence). CDR3 size: 15 residues. Unmatched junction bases numbered 7, after V lost 5 bases and J lost 5 bases.

The chain links TRBV5-6 to TRBJ2-1; 10 nucleotides line up with TRBD1. The trim removed 3 bases at V and 6 bases at J, leaving 6 bases unmatched. The CDR3 is 15 residues long. Germline V gene sequence: CDR1 SGHDT, CDR2 YYEEEE. The CDR3: CASSSGQGRTNEQFF. In DNA form, the CDR3 reads TGTGCCAGCAGCTCGGGACAGGGGCGCACCAATGAGCAGTTCTTC. Variable domain in full (rest from reference TRBV5-6 and TRBJ2-1): DAGVTQSPTHLIKTRGQQVTLRCSPKSGHDTVSWYQQALGQGPQFIFQYYEEEERQRGNFPDRFSGHQFPNYSSELNVNALLLGDSALYLCASSSGQGRTNEQFFGPGTRLTVL.

This clone was detected only a few times. The rearrangement joins TRBV14 to TRBJ1-1; 7 positions agree with TRBD1. The CDR3 length is 13 residues. Germline V lookup: CDR1 SGHDN, CDR2 FVKESK. The trim removed 2 bases at V and 5 bases at J, leaving 2 bases unmatched. This CDR3 is CASSQQGGTEAFF. CDR3 DNA: TGTGCCAGCAGCCAACAGGGGGGAACTGAAGCTTTCTTT. Variable domain in full (rest from reference TRBV14 and TRBJ1-1): EAGVTQFPSHSVIEKGQTVTLRCDPISGHDNLYWYRRVMGKEIKFLLHFVKESKQDESGMPNNRFLAERTGGTYSTLKVQPAELEDSGVYFCASSQQGGTEAFFGQGTRLTVV.

This clone was counted only a few times. At the DNA level, this CDR3 is encoded by other sequences in the same sample as well. The chain links TRBV30 to TRBJ1-5, with no clear D. V gave up 0 bases and J gave up 3 bases, with 6 bases separating them. Germline values: CDR1 GTSNPN, CDR2 SVGIG (reference sequence). CDR3 length: 13 residues. The chain's CDR3 is CAWSVDSNQPQHF. The CDR3 coding sequence is TGTGCCTGGAGTGTCGACTCCAATCAGCCCCAGCATTTT.

The V call is TRBV7-8, the J call TRBJ2-3; 10 nucleotides align to TRBD2. J was trimmed by 0 bases and V by 5 bases; bases with no gene match: 5. The length of the CDR3 is 16 residues. The germline V gene has CDR1 SGHVS and CDR2 FQNEAQ. The CDR3 loop reads CASSGSSGGSTDTQYF. The CDR3, as DNA: TGTGCCAGCAGCGGCTCTAGCGGGGGAAGCACAGATACGCAGTATTTT.

The chain is built from TRBV5-1 and TRBJ2-7, with TRBD2 matching over 8 bases. Germline V gene lookup returns CDR1 SGHRS and CDR2 YFSETQ. The CDR3 contains 15 residues. Trimming cost V 4 bases and J 2 bases; bases outside gene matches: 8. This CDR3 reads CASSQEAGAPYEQYF. As DNA, the CDR3 is TGCGCCAGCAGCCAAGAAGCGGGAGCCCCCTACGAGCAGTACTTC.

The genes are TRBV13 and TRBJ2-1; 13 bases fit TRBD2. Per the germline V gene, CDR1 is PRHDT and CDR2 is FYEKMQ (reference sequence). V was pared by 4 bases and J by 1 base, with 10 bases of the junction left unmatched. This CDR3 contains 19 residues. The CDR3 region has the DNA TGTGCCAGCAGCTCGCGGACTAGCGGGAGAAATGGGTCCTACAATGAGCAGTTCTTC. Translation: CASSSRTSGRNGSYNEQFF. Full variable domain (outside the CDR3, taken from reference TRBV13 and TRBJ2-1): AAGVIQSPRHLIKEKRETATLKCYPIPRHDTVYWYQQGPGQDPQFLISFYEKMQSDKGSIPDRFSAQQFSDYHSELNMSSLELGDSALYFCASSSRTSGRNGSYNEQFFGPGTRLTVL.

This CDR3 is CASSLEGTGRTEQYF. CDR3 sequence (DNA): TGTGCCAGCAGCTTAGAGGGGACAGGGCGGACGGAGCAGTACTTC. The chain recombines TRBV11-3 with TRBJ2-7, with TRBD1 matching over 9 bases. The J segment lost 7 bases and the V segment lost 0 bases, leaving 7 bases of the junction unmatched. Germline loops: CDR1 SGHNT, CDR2 YENEEA. The CDR3 has 15 residues.

The chain links TRBV7-2 to TRBJ2-3; D perhaps matches TRBD2 (6 bases). Trimming shortened V by 0 bases and J by 0 bases, and 10 bases separated the two germline ends. This CDR3 has 16 residues. Germline CDR1 SGHTA, CDR2 FQGNSA. CDR3 nucleotide sequence: TGTGCCAGCAGCTTAGCGATCGGACTAAGCACAGATACGCAGTATTTT. It yields the protein CASSLAIGLSTDTQYF.

This rearrangement joins TRBV2 to TRBJ2-5; the D is unclear. The V end lost 3 bases, the J end lost 1 base, and 9 bases lay between the germline ends. In germline, CDR1 is SNHLY, CDR2 FYNNEI. CDR3 length equals 14 residues. CDR3 residues: CASSDRLPQETQYF. The DNA for the CDR3 is TGTGCCAGCAGTGACAGACTCCCCCAAGAGACCCAGTACTTC.

V gene TRBV7-8 combines with J gene TRBJ1-6, with a weak D call TRBD1 (6 bases). The V and J ends lost 2 bases and 7 bases respectively, with 12 bases between them. Germline assignment: CDR1 SGHVS and CDR2 FQNEAQ. CDR3 length equals 15 residues. Written as DNA, the CDR3 is TGTGCCAGCAGCTTACAAGACAGGCTCAATTCACCCCTCCACTTT. This gives the protein CASSLQDRLNSPLHF.

This clone appeared once. The J gene is TRBJ2-1, the V gene TRBV5-8, with 11 bases lining up with TRBD1. The CDR3 length is 15 residues. The germline CDR1 and CDR2 sequences are SGHTS and YDEGEE. V trimming: 2 bases; J trimming: 7 bases; junction bases outside the gene matches: 5. The CDR3 DNA follows: TGTGCCAGCAGCTTCAAGGACAGGGGGCTAAATGAGCAGTTCTTC. Translated: CASSFKDRGLNEQFF.

For this clone: The same CDR3 can be traced to other DNA sequences in this sample. The chain is built from TRBV7-2 and TRBJ2-2; D ambiguous. From germline, CDR1 is SGHTA and CDR2 FQGNSA. The CDR3 runs 13 residues. V gave up 5 bases and J gave up 2 bases, with 6 bases separating them. The DNA for the CDR3 is TGTGCCAGCAGCCCAGTTAACACCGGGGAGCTGTTTTTT. Translating it yields CASSPVNTGELFF.

The V call is TRBV7-9, the J call TRBJ2-1, with TRBD2 identical over 8 bases. With V trimmed by 7 bases and J by 8 bases, 7 bases remained unmatched. Germline assignment: CDR1 SEHNR and CDR2 FQNEAQ (reference sequence). This CDR3 is built from 13 residues. This CDR3 reads CASTEAGDYEQFF. CDR3 DNA: TGTGCCAGCACCGAAGCGGGAGACTATGAGCAGTTCTTC.

The CDR3 loop reads CASSLATSGQETQYF. The CDR3 coding sequence is TGTGCCAGCAGCTTAGCGACTAGCGGACAAGAGACCCAGTACTTC. V gene TRBV7-6 combines with J gene TRBJ2-5, with 9 bases lining up with TRBD2. The CDR3 totals 15 residues. CDR1 and CDR2 from the germline V gene are SGHVS and FNYEAQ. The ends lost 0 bases at V and 2 bases at J; junction bases unmatched: 1.

The V call is TRBV5-4, the J call TRBJ2-3, with D possibly TRBD2 on 5 matching bases. The germline V and J ends were trimmed by 4 bases and 9 bases, with 12 bases remaining between them. Germline V gene sequence: CDR1 SGHNT, CDR2 YYREEE (reference sequence). This CDR3 is built from 12 residues. CDR3 amino acids: CASSPPSGTQYF. CDR3 coding DNA: TGTGCCAGCAGCCCCCCAAGCGGCACGCAGTATTTT.

This chain uses TRBV4-1 with TRBJ1-2; D is ambiguous. This CDR3 has 15 amino acids. V shed 0 bases and J shed 2 bases, with 10 bases lying between them. Germline CDR1 MGHRA, CDR2 YSYEKL. The chain's CDR3 is CASSQDPNSNYGYTF. The CDR3 DNA sequence: TGCGCCAGCAGCCAAGATCCCAATTCCAACTATGGCTACACCTTC.

The V and J genes are TRBV28 and TRBJ1-2; D is unclear. The CDR3 totals 13 residues. V gave up 4 bases and J gave up 7 bases, with 13 bases separating them. Germline V gene data show CDR1 as MDHEN and CDR2 as SYDVKM. CDR3 in amino acids: CASSYAAGSGYTF. As DNA, the CDR3 is TGTGCCAGCAGTTATGCGGCGGGTTCTGGCTACACCTTC.

The chain couples TRBV5-6 to TRBJ2-3; D is ambiguous. Germline lookup yields CDR1 SGHDT and CDR2 YYEEEE. The V end was cut by 1 base, the J end by 4 bases, with 13 bases between. The CDR3 has 15 amino acids. The CDR3 nucleotides read TGTGCCAGCAGCTTGCTGGGCCACGACCCAGATACGCAGTATTTT. Translating gives CASSLLGHDPDTQYF.

This clone came up once. This chain joins TRBV6-6 and TRBJ2-5; 8 bases align to TRBD1. This CDR3 comprises 16 residues. V gave up 0 bases and J gave up 5 bases; unmatched junction bases: 8. CDR1 is MNHNY, CDR2 SVGAGI, per germline (reference sequence). This chain's CDR3 is CASSYSRQGAEETQYF. The DNA of the CDR3 is TGTGCCAGCAGTTACTCTAGGCAGGGGGCGGAGGAGACCCAGTACTTC.